The 5 T cell receptor beta chains in this list originate from one sample, sequenced in a study of CD8 T cells in ankylosing spondylitis. TCRdb reanalysed the 5' RACE reads using MiXCR and keeps one entry per CDR3 protein. This sample carries about 140,000 distinct CDR3 sequences, more than 7% of them seen once, and the ten largest clones take 7.3%. The source material was synovial fluid, either unsorted or a sorted T cell fraction (not recorded which). The receptors shown here come from a male donor with ankylosing spondylitis.

This chain joins TRBV6-1 and TRBJ1-1; possibly TRBD1 for D (6 bases). Germline V gives CDR1 MNHNS, CDR2 SASEGT. V was shortened by 8 bases and J by 1 base, with 20 bases between the two germline ends. The CDR3 covers 16 residues. The CDR3 loop reads CASFNSPGAGNTEAFF. The CDR3 DNA reads as TGTGCCAGCTTTAATTCGCCAGGGGCTGGGAACACTGAAGCTTTCTTT.

The chain joins TRBV11-2 to TRBJ2-1; D possibly matches TRBD1 or TRBD2 (5 bases each). The CDR3 loop spans 15 amino acids. Trimming shortened V by 5 bases and J by 3 bases, and 14 bases separated the two germline ends. Germline CDR1 SGHAT, CDR2 FQNNGV. The CDR3 bases are TGTGCCAGCAGCACCACCGGGACGTTCTACAATGAGCAGTTCTTC. It encodes CASSTTGTFYNEQFF. The variable domain in full, completed from reference TRBV11-2 and TRBJ2-1, reads EAGVAQSPRYKIIEKRQSVAFWCNPISGHATLYWYQQILGQGPKLLIQFQNNGVVDDSQLPKDRFSAERLKGVDSTLKIQPAKLEDSAVYLCASSTTGTFYNEQFFGPGTRLTVL.

The V gene is TRBV10-3, the J gene TRBJ2-7; D is ambiguous. V lost 3 bases to trimming and J lost 4 bases, with 7 bases between them. The germline V gene has CDR1 ENHRY and CDR2 SYGVKD. CDR3 length equals 12 residues. This CDR3 is CAISEGGYEQYF. CDR3 DNA: TGTGCCATCAGTGAAGGTGGTTACGAGCAGTACTTC.

This clonotype was counted at least ten times. This rearrangement joins TRBV4-1 to TRBJ2-6, with 8 bases that match TRBD1. The CDR3 runs 16 residues. CDR1 and CDR2 from the germline V gene are MGHRA and YSYEKL. Trimming took 3 bases from V and 0 from J; bases not matched to a gene: 1. For the CDR3, the DNA is TGCGCCAGCAGCCAGGGACAGGCCTCTGGGGCCAACGTCCTGACTTTC. This encodes CASSQGQASGANVLTF.

This sequence joins TRBV28 and TRBJ1-1, with TRBD1 matching 7 bases. The V and J ends lost 3 bases and 0 bases, in that order; junction bases with no gene match: 19. This CDR3 comprises 20 residues. Germline V lookup: CDR1 MDHEN, CDR2 SYDVKM. The CDR3 loop is CASSFHPATGWVLMNTEAFF. CDR3 bases: TGTGCCAGCAGTTTCCATCCGGCGACAGGGTGGGTTCTGATGAACACTGAAGCTTTCTTT.